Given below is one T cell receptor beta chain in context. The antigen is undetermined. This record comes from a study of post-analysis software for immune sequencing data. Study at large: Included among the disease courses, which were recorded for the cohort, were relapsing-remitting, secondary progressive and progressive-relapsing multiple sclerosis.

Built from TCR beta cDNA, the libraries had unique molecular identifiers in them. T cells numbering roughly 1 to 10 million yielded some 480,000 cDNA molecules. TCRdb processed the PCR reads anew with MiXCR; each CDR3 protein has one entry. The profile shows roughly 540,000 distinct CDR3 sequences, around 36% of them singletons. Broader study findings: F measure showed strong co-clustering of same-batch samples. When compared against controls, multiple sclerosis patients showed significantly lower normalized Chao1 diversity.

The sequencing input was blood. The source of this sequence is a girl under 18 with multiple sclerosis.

The CDR3 DNA reads as TGCGCCAGCAGCCAACCATACGGTGGCTACACCTTC. Translated, it gives CASSQPYGGYTF. The chain carries TRBV4-1 and TRBJ1-2, with D unresolved. Germline-derived CDR1 and CDR2 are MGHRA and YSYEKL. The CDR3 totals 12 residues. Trimming removed 2 bases from V and 7 bases from J, with 8 bases in between.